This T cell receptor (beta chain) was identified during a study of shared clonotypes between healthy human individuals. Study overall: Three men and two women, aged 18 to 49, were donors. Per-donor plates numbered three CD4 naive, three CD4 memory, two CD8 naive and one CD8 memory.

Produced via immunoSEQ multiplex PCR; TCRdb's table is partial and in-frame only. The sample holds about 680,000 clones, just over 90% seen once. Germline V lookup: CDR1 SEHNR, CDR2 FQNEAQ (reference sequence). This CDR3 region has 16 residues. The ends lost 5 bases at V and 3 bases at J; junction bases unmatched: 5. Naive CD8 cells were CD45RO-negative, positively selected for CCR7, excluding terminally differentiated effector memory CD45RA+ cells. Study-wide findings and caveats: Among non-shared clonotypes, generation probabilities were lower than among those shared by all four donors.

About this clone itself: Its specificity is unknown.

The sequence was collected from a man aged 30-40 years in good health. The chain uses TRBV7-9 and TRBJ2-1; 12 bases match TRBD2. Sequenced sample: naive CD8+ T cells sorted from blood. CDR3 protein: CASSSTTSGSYNEQFF. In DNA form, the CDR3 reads TGTGCCAGCAGCAGTACGACTAGCGGGAGCTACAATGAGCAGTTCTTC.